This TCR beta chain was found in a study of control samples from healthy donors and cancer patients (TCRdb year 2020). Receptor libraries were prepared by the immunoSEQ multiplex PCR assay. Held by TCRdb, this immuneACCESS table contains in-frame sequences only and omits some clones. Under half of the omission traces to an unresolved V gene where checked; the cause of the rest is unknown. This sample has around 100,000 clones in its table, and over 85% of those were observed once. The top ten hold approximately 3% of the sample. From the cysteine up to the phenylalanine, the CDR3 has a length of 12 residues. Here the CDR3 DNA is all that survives: 36 bases in frame from base 1. CDR1 and CDR2 are drawn from the germline V gene: SGHNT, YENEEA. Relative to germline, V is missing 4 bases and J is missing 5 bases, with 2 bases of the junction outside any gene match. A word on this clone: Its antigen specificity is not known. Base qualities are not at hand, and no much larger clone is one base apart.

This clonotype was obtained from a human donor in good health. The donor label of this sample is uncertain. The sequencing input was blood. Here the chain combines TRBV11-3 and TRBJ2-7; TRBD1 aligns with 7 central bases. The CDR3 in this case is CASSYTGDEQYF. The sequence in DNA is TGTGCCAGCAGCTACACAGGGGACGAGCAGTACTTC.